The T cell receptor beta chain described here comes from a study of Graves' ophthalmopathy and Graves' hyperthyroidism. Study background: Peripheral blood sampling occurred at initial diagnosis, before any treatment.

As regards this clonotype: Its antigen remains unidentified.

Findings of the study overall: Blood also held most thyroid clonotypes expanded above 0.001 frequency. At about 69% sensitivity and 72% to 75% specificity, the model predicted progression of the ophthalmopathy. Ophthalmopathy versus stable hyperthyroidism: 13-signature model gave just under 90% sensitivity, just under 82% specificity.

With V trimmed by 6 bases and J by 1 base, 9 bases remained unmatched. The germline V gene has CDR1 LNHDA and CDR2 SQIVND (reference sequence). There are 15 residues in the CDR3. The sequenced template was RNA, covering the TCR beta CDR3 region. An opening RT-PCR round employed HTBI primers and preceded a second-round multiplex PCR. TCRdb fed the multiplex PCR reads into MiXCR, producing one record per CDR3 protein. The data hold about 400,000 distinct CDR3 sequences, with 18% observed a single time. This clonotype was obtained from a woman aged 18-30 years with Graves' ophthalmopathy. Sequenced input: peripheral blood. The chain combines TRBV19 with TRBJ2-7, with TRBD2 matching over 7 bases. CDR3 amino acids: CASSMMTSPSYEQYF. The CDR3 DNA sequence: TGTGCCAGTAGCATGATGACTAGCCCGTCCTACGAGCAGTACTTC.